The sequence of this T cell receptor (beta chain) was determined in a study of T cell changes during pregnancy in multiple sclerosis (dated by TCRdb to the late 2010s). Describing the broader study: The study examined how the T cell repertoire changed over the course of pregnancy in women with multiple sclerosis.

The library was made by the immunoSEQ multiplex PCR assay. Not all clones reach the TCRdb copy of this immuneACCESS table, which keeps in-frame sequences only. Checked studies attribute under half of the gap to unresolved V genes and leave the rest unexplained. For this sample the table gives 90,000 to 120,000 clones, of which almost 95% were detected only once. Over 0.8% of the sample belongs to the ten largest clones. In regard to this clone: No antigen is known for it. Base qualities were left out, and no much larger clone turns up one base away.

Its CDR3 holds 19 amino acids, cysteine through phenylalanine. Only CDR3 DNA remains: 57 bases, in frame from the first base. Deletion took 3 bases off V and 0 bases off J, with a span of 21 bases between the germline ends. Based on the germline V gene, the CDR1 and CDR2 sequences are SNHLY and FYNNEI. The specimen was peripheral blood, collected before pregnancy. The V and J genes are TRBV2 and TRBJ2-1; a tentative D call is TRBD2 (6 bases match). This sequence originates from a female donor with multiple sclerosis, enrolled in a pregnancy study. The nucleotides read TGTGCCAGCAGTGACCCTCTTGGGACTTCCGGTAGCTCCTACAATGAGCAGTTCTTC. This gives the protein CASSDPLGTSGSSYNEQFF.